These 28 T cell receptor beta chains were sequenced from one sample in a study of response to subunit inactivated influenza vaccine (dated by TCRdb to 2016 to 2019). Libraries came from RT-PCR. The instrument given in TCRdb is Illumina HiSeq 2500. The public sequencing data were trimmed at Q25 with fastp and processed into clonotypes with MiXCR by TCRdb, which kept only in-frame beta chains. One record per CDR3 amino acid sequence lists the most common genes and DNA. This sample holds a few hundred thousand distinct CDR3 sequences; about a fifth were observed only once. The top ten clones comprise around 9.6% of the sample. Here the sequenced sample was PBMCs from blood, taken approximately 20 months after vaccination. The receptors come from a man in his fifties or sixties who received an inactivated influenza vaccine. Donor details come from another sample of the same person, matched by shared clones.

This clonotype was detected a few times. The J gene is TRBJ2-2, the V gene TRBV12-3 or TRBV12-4; the match to TRBD2 covers 9 bases. The CDR3 is made up of 14 amino acids. With 6 bases clipped from V and 4 bases from J, the junction kept 3 bases outside the gene matches. For the CDR3, the DNA is TGTGCCAGCAGGACTAGCGGAGGCACCGGGGAGCTGTTTTTT. Translated, it gives CASRTSGGTGELFF.

This clonotype appeared a few times. V and J are TRBV12-3 or TRBV12-4 and TRBJ2-7; D is possibly TRBD2 (6 bases). CDR3 length: 13 amino acids. Trimming took 6 bases from V and 3 from J, leaving 12 bases between them. The CDR3 DNA reads as TGTGCCAGCAGGGAGGGCGTTTACTACGAGCAGTACTTC. Amino acids: CASREGVYYEQYF.

This clonotype was observed a handful of times. The chain has TRBV5-1 and TRBJ2-1; a weak D match, TRBD2 (6 bases). The CDR3 runs 16 residues. Trimming removed 4 bases at V and 7 bases at J, with 21 bases between. The germline V gene has CDR1 SGHRS and CDR2 YFSETQ. CDR3 amino acids: CASSPGGDSRGNEQFF. CDR3 nucleotide sequence: TGCGCCAGCAGCCCCGGCGGGGACTCCCGGGGGAATGAGCAGTTCTTC.

The chain couples TRBV20-1 to TRBJ2-2; 8 bases match TRBD2. Trimming at V came to 0 bases and at J to 0 bases, leaving 3 bases not matched to a gene. The CDR3 spans 16 residues. Germline V CDR1 and CDR2: DFQATT, SNEGSKA (reference sequence). The chain's CDR3 is CSARDAGLANTGELFF. The CDR3 DNA reads as TGCAGTGCTAGAGATGCGGGACTAGCGAACACCGGGGAGCTGTTTTTT.

V gene TRBV20-1 combines with J gene TRBJ1-1; 8 nucleotides match TRBD1. J lost 3 bases, V lost 2 bases, and 5 bases had no gene match. The CDR3 runs to 14 residues. Germline V CDR1 and CDR2: DFQATT, SNEGSKA (reference sequence). This CDR3 reads CSARRQGRYTEAFF. In DNA form, the CDR3 reads TGCAGTGCTAGAAGACAGGGGAGATACACTGAAGCTTTCTTT.

This clonotype has a handful of counts. This rearrangement joins TRBV29-1 to TRBJ1-2, with a tentative D call TRBD1 (6 bases). Between the trimmed V and J ends, which lost 8 bases and 8 bases, there was a span of 21 bases. The CDR3 is made up of 13 amino acids. Germline CDR1 reads SQVTM; CDR2 reads ANQGSEA. CDR3 sequence reads: CSFNRWGQRGYTF. CDR3 DNA: TGCAGCTTCAACCGGTGGGGGCAAAGGGGCTACACCTTC.

The V and J genes are TRBV19 and TRBJ1-1; D is possibly TRBD1 (5 bases). Trimming removed 8 bases from V and 1 base from J, with 17 bases in between. This CDR3 spans 15 amino acids. The germline CDR1 and CDR2 sequences are LNHDA and SQIVND (reference sequence). The CDR3 bases are TGTGCCAGTGGACGCCCCCCAGGGAAGAACACTGAAGCTTTCTTT. Its protein product is CASGRPPGKNTEAFF.

The V call is TRBV5-1, the J call TRBJ1-1; D call uncertain. Trimming took 0 bases from V and 1 from J, leaving 10 bases between them. This CDR3 comprises 15 residues. Germline V lookup: CDR1 SGHRS, CDR2 YFSETQ. CDR3 DNA: TGCGCCAGCAGCTTGGAGAGTTCGTCGAACACTGAAGCTTTCTTT. Its translation is CASSLESSSNTEAFF. The whole variable domain, filled in from reference TRBV5-1 and TRBJ1-1, reads KAGVTQTPRYLIKTRGQQVTLSCSPISGHRSVSWYQQTPGQGLQFLFEYFSETQRNKGNFPGRFSGRQFSNSRSEMNVSTLELGDSALYLCASSLESSSNTEAFFGQGTRLTVV.

There are a few counts of this clonotype. The chain has TRBV4-3 and TRBJ1-1; D remains unclear. The CDR3 extends over 13 amino acids. Trimming cost V 0 bases and J 4 bases, with 6 bases left between them. Germline V gene sequence: CDR1 LGHNA, CDR2 YSLEER. CDR3 sequence (DNA): TGCGCCAGCAGCCAAGACACGGGCACTGAAGCTTTCTTT. It yields the protein CASSQDTGTEAFF.

This clonotype was detected only a few times. The CDR3 bases are TGCAGTGCTATGTTGACAGATACGCAGTATTTT. Its protein is CSAMLTDTQYF. The chain employs TRBV20-1 and TRBJ2-3; unclear D gene. V shed 4 bases and J shed 3 bases, with 5 bases lying between them. The CDR3 runs to 11 residues. Germline CDR1 DFQATT, CDR2 SNEGSKA (reference sequence).

The chain joins TRBV28 to TRBJ2-1, with 9 bases aligning to TRBD1. Trimming at V came to 5 bases and at J to 6 bases, leaving 2 bases not matched to a gene. CDR1 is MDHEN and CDR2 is SYDVKM in the germline V gene. The CDR3 runs 13 residues. The CDR3 DNA reads as TGTGCCAGCAGTCGGGACAGGGCCAATGAGCAGTTCTTC. It translates to CASSRDRANEQFF.

As regards this clonotype: Compared with germline, one end of the junction differs, possibly owing to a read error. V gene TRBV7-9 combines with J gene TRBJ2-1; 8 nucleotides match TRBD2. Looked up from germline, CDR1 is SEHNR and CDR2 is FQNEAQ (reference sequence). The CDR3 spans 15 residues. The CDR3 sequence is CASSWVAGSFNEQFF. DNA of the CDR3: TGTGCCAGCAGCTGGGTAGCGGGATCCTTCAATGAGCAGTTCTTC.

V gene TRBV6-2 or TRBV6-3 combines with J gene TRBJ2-2; 9 bases are a match to TRBD1. Germline V lookup: CDR1 MNHEY, CDR2 SVGEGT. V gave up 5 bases and J gave up 4 bases; unmatched junction bases: 5. This CDR3 is built from 15 residues. The CDR3, as DNA: TGTGCCAGCAGTCCACCGGGACAGGGCACCGGGGAGCTGTTTTTT. It specifies CASSPPGQGTGELFF.

This clonotype was seen more than once but under ten times. The rearrangement links TRBV20-1 to TRBJ2-5; D is unclear. The length of the CDR3 is 13 residues. Trimming stripped 1 base from V and 5 bases from J, with 11 bases between. Germline V lookup: CDR1 DFQATT, CDR2 SNEGSKA (reference sequence). This CDR3 is CSARGLSRETQYF. DNA for the CDR3: TGCAGTGCTAGAGGGTTGTCCAGGGAGACCCAGTACTTC.

This clonotype showed up many times. CDR3 amino acids: CASSSSGITNTEAFF. In DNA form, the CDR3 reads TGTGCCAGCAGTTCTTCAGGAATCACGAACACTGAAGCTTTCTTT. The gene calls are TRBV28 and TRBJ1-1; D is undetermined. The CDR3 covers 15 residues. The V gene's germline CDR1 is MDHEN and CDR2 SYDVKM. Trimming shortened V by 4 bases and J by 1 base, and 13 bases separated the two germline ends.

This clonotype was counted a few times. The V and J genes are TRBV2 and TRBJ2-5; a possible D gene is TRBD2 (5 bases). The CDR3 is made up of 15 amino acids. V was cut by 2 bases and J by 5 bases, with 15 bases left in between. Germline V gives CDR1 SNHLY, CDR2 FYNNEI. CDR3 sequence: CASSEMGSGRETQYF. The CDR3 nucleotides are TGTGCCAGCAGTGAAATGGGCAGCGGCCGGGAGACCCAGTACTTC.

This rearrangement joins TRBV28 to TRBJ1-2; perhaps TRBD1 as D (6 bases). Germline V gives CDR1 MDHEN, CDR2 SYDVKM. CDR3 length: 12 residues. V lost 7 bases and J lost 6, with 12 bases in between. CDR3 sequence (DNA): TGTGCCAGCACAGAGGGGGGTAATGGCTACACCTTC. Translation: CASTEGGNGYTF.

This clonotype was picked up a small number of times. V usage is TRBV20-1 and J usage is TRBJ1-2; no firm D call. The CDR3 totals 15 residues. From germline, CDR1 is DFQATT and CDR2 SNEGSKA (reference sequence). The V and J ends lost 1 base and 0 bases respectively, with 12 bases between them. CDR3 in amino acids: CSARAPYGTNYGYTF. Here the CDR3 DNA reads TGCAGTGCTAGAGCCCCCTATGGGACTAACTATGGCTACACCTTC.

This chain links TRBV6-5 with TRBJ2-5; D is unresolved. Germline CDR1 is MNHEY and CDR2 is SVGAGI. V was trimmed by 2 bases and J by 0 bases, leaving 4 bases between them. CDR3 length: 13 amino acids. CDR3 DNA: TGTGCCAGCAGTTACACGTACCAAGAGACCCAGTACTTC. Amino acids: CASSYTYQETQYF.

The table lists this clonotype with a few counts. The V call is TRBV29-1, the J call TRBJ2-4; D is ambiguous. V was cut by 1 base and J by 0 bases, with 10 bases left in between. The germline CDR1 and CDR2 sequences are SQVTM and ANQGSEA. The CDR3 covers 15 residues. CDR3 nucleotides: TGCAGCGTTGAAGCCCAACGGCAAGCCAAAAACATTCAGTACTTC. This translates into CSVEAQRQAKNIQYF. Combining the CDR3 with reference TRBV29-1 and TRBJ2-4 gives the whole variable domain SAVISQKPSRDICQRGTSLTIQCQVDSQVTMMFWYRQQPGQSLTLIATANQGSEATYESGFVIDKFPISRPNLTFSTLTVSNMSPEDSSIYLCSVEAQRQAKNIQYFGAGTRLSVL.

The V gene is TRBV6-5, the J gene TRBJ2-1; D is perhaps TRBD2 (5 bases). V shed 2 bases and J shed 3 bases, with 14 bases lying between them. Looked up from germline, CDR1 is MNHEY and CDR2 is SVGAGI. The CDR3 runs to 16 residues. As DNA, the CDR3 is TGTGCCAGCAGTTACGCCCAAACGGCGGGCTACAATGAGCAGTTCTTC. As protein: CASSYAQTAGYNEQFF.

This clonotype was detected ten times or more. The chain links TRBV29-1 to TRBJ1-2, with D possibly being TRBD1 (6 bases). This CDR3 is built from 12 residues. V lost 3 bases and J 5 bases, leaving 10 bases between the germline ends. Germline CDR1 reads SQVTM; CDR2 reads ANQGSEA. CDR3 nucleotides: TGCAGCGTTGAGGACAGAGGGTATGGCTACACCTTC. Translated, it gives CSVEDRGYGYTF.

This clonotype was counted at least ten times. The J gene is TRBJ1-1, the V gene TRBV18, with 7 bases lining up with TRBD1. The CDR3 contains 16 residues. Germline V gene lookup returns CDR1 KGHSH and CDR2 LQKENI. V shed 3 bases and J 7 bases; nucleotides not matched to a gene: 14. The CDR3 DNA sequence: TGTGCCAGCTCACCTCGGAAGGACAGGACTACCGGTGAAGCTTTCTTT. Protein sequence: CASSPRKDRTTGEAFF.

CDR3 bases: TGTGCCAGCAGTTACGTTCGGGGAAGCGAGCAGTACTTC. Translated, it gives CASSYVRGSEQYF. The chain is built from TRBV6-5 and TRBJ2-7; D might be TRBD2 (5 bases). Germline V CDR1 and CDR2: MNHEY, SVGAGI. This CDR3 is built from 13 residues. V was trimmed by 2 bases and J by 6 bases, leaving 11 bases between them.

This CDR3 is CASSLTLDGRNQPQHF. DNA of the CDR3: TGTGCCAGCAGCTTAACCTTGGACGGGCGCAATCAGCCCCAGCATTTT. The chain combines TRBV7-2 with TRBJ1-5, with unresolved D. V gave up 2 bases and J gave up 2 bases, with 13 bases separating them. The CDR3 is made up of 16 amino acids. The germline V gene encodes CDR1 SGHTA and CDR2 FQGNSA.

This chain connects TRBV7-9 to TRBJ2-6; 7 bases agree with TRBD2. Germline loops: CDR1 SEHNR, CDR2 FQNEAQ (reference sequence). The V segment lost 4 bases and the J segment 5 bases; nucleotides outside the gene matches: 11. CDR3 length: 17 residues. The CDR3 is CASSWEGSTGWANVLTF. CDR3 coding DNA: TGTGCCAGCAGCTGGGAGGGTAGTACTGGCTGGGCCAACGTCCTGACTTTC.

This clonotype occurred many times. The chain couples TRBV29-1 to TRBJ1-1, with D possibly matching TRBD1 (6 bases). Per germline, CDR1 SQVTM and CDR2 ANQGSEA. Trimming stripped 4 bases from V and 1 base from J, with 16 bases between. CDR3 size: 15 residues. The CDR3 DNA is TGCAGCGTTGGGGGAGGGAGGGGGAAGAACACTGAAGCTTTCTTT. Its translation is CSVGGGRGKNTEAFF.

This chain links TRBV3-1 with TRBJ1-2; D might be TRBD1 (6 bases). This CDR3 spans 14 amino acids. The ends were cut back, 5 bases at V and 4 bases at J, with 14 bases in the middle. Germline V CDR1 and CDR2: LGHDT, YNNKEL (reference sequence). The CDR3, as DNA: TGTGCCAGCAGCTTAACAGGGCGCGTCTATGGCTACACCTTC. This sequence encodes CASSLTGRVYGYTF.